The rows below give T cell receptor beta chains drawn from one sample of a study of OX40 agonist ivuxolimab in advanced cancers. Using immunoSEQ multiplex PCR, the repertoire was profiled, and TCRdb retains in-frame clones only, with some absent. This table holds around 68,000 clones, 70% to 90% found once. Sequences were derived from CD4+ or CD8+ T cells sorted from blood, sampled in a trial of the OX40 agonist ivuxolimab. The receptors come from an adult with an advanced solid tumor such as melanoma, head and neck, liver or kidney cancer. The CDR3 runs from the conserved cysteine through the conserved F or W. The D gene is left open where the match is weak. The listing skips clone size in some rows; elsewhere it reads once, few, many or a size class.

CDR3 DNA,CDR3 protein,D gene,J gene,V gene,clone size,CDR3 length
TGTGCCAGCAGCCTACTAGCGGGAGGGGGGGATACGCAGTATTTT,CASSLLAGGGDTQYF,TRBD2,TRBJ2-3,TRBV7-9,NA,15
TGTGCCAGCAGCCCTTACTACGAGCAGTACTTC,CASSPYYEQYF,NA,TRBJ2-7,TRBV2,NA,11
TGTGCCAGCAGCCCTCCAGCGGCCTACTCCTACGAGCAGTACTTC,CASSPPAAYSYEQYF,NA,TRBJ2-7,TRBV28,NA,15
TGTGCCAGCAGCTTAGTGTCGGCTAGCGAAGAGACCCAGTACTTC,CASSLVSASEETQYF,NA,TRBJ2-5,TRBV11-1,NA,15
TGCGCCAGCAGCACGGGGACAGGGGGCGCTAACTATGGCTACACCTTC,CASSTGTGGANYGYTF,TRBD1,TRBJ1-2,TRBV5-1,NA,16
TGTGCCAGAAGGGGGATGGGGGGCAGGAACACTGAAGCTTTCTTT,CARRGMGGRNTEAFF,NA,TRBJ1-1,TRBV6-6,once,15
TGCAGCGTTTCCGGGACAGGGACCTATGGCTACACCTTC,CSVSGTGTYGYTF,TRBD1,TRBJ1-2,TRBV29-1,once,13
TGTGCCAGCAGTTTAACCGCCGCCCGGAACCAAGAGACCCAGTACTTC,CASSLTAARNQETQYF,NA,TRBJ2-5,TRBV27,once,16
TGCGCCAGCAGCTTGGGTCAGGCAATCTCCTACGAGCAGTACTTC,CASSLGQAISYEQYF,NA,TRBJ2-7,TRBV5-1,NA,15
TGTGCCGCAAGACAGGGGTACGGAGATACGCAGTATTTT,CAARQGYGDTQYF,TRBD1,TRBJ2-3,TRBV11-2,NA,13
TGTGCCAGCAGCCGGCGGGAGTGGGGTAATGAGCAGTTCTTC,CASSRREWGNEQFF,TRBD2,TRBJ2-1,TRBV5-6,few,14
TGTGCCAGCAGTGAAGGGGGGCCTTCTGGAAACACCATATATTTT,CASSEGGPSGNTIYF,NA,TRBJ1-3,TRBV6-1,NA,15
TGTGCCAGCAGCGCGGACCCGAACTATGGCTACACCTTC,CASSADPNYGYTF,NA,TRBJ1-2,TRBV11-2,few,13
TGTGCCAGCAGTGCCGGAGAGTACCAAGAGACCCAGTACTTC,CASSAGEYQETQYF,NA,TRBJ2-5,TRBV2,NA,14
TGTGCCAGCAGTTCATCGGACAGGGGTAACTATGGCTACACCTTC,CASSSSDRGNYGYTF,TRBD1,TRBJ1-2,TRBV6-5,NA,15
TGTGCCAGCAGTGAAGTACAGCTAGCGAAAGAGACCCAGTACTTC,CASSEVQLAKETQYF,NA,TRBJ2-5,TRBV6-1,NA,15
TGTGCCAGCAGCTTGGACAGGGCCTCTGGAAACACCATATATTTT,CASSLDRASGNTIYF,NA,TRBJ1-3,TRBV5-4,NA,15
TGTGCCATCAGCAGCACTAGCGGGAGAACAGATACGCAGTATTTT,CAISSTSGRTDTQYF,TRBD2,TRBJ2-3,TRBV10-3,NA,15
TGTGCCAGCAGCTTGGAAGGGGCAGGCACAGATACGCAGTATTTT,CASSLEGAGTDTQYF,NA,TRBJ2-3,TRBV5-6,NA,15
TGTGCCAGCAATCGGGACGGTGGGGATCAGCCCCAGCATTTT,CASNRDGGDQPQHF,NA,TRBJ1-5,TRBV9,NA,14
TGTGCCAGCAGCCCGGACCCGACTAGTCCCACAGATACGCAGTATTTT,CASSPDPTSPTDTQYF,NA,TRBJ2-3,TRBV5-6,NA,16
TGTGCCAGCAGCCGGCGACTAGCGGGAGGGGGCTACAATGAGCAGTTCTTC,CASSRRLAGGGYNEQFF,TRBD2,TRBJ2-1,TRBV11-1,NA,17
TGTGCCAGCAGTATCGACAGGGGTACCAATCAGCCCCAGCATTTT,CASSIDRGTNQPQHF,TRBD1,TRBJ1-5,TRBV27,NA,15
TGTGCCACCAGCCTTACAGGGTTGTTCACTGAAGCTTTCTTT,CATSLTGLFTEAFF,NA,TRBJ1-1,TRBV15,NA,14
TGTGCCACCGGGACTAGCGAAACCTACAATGAGCAGTTCTTC,CATGTSETYNEQFF,TRBD2,TRBJ2-1,TRBV10-3,once,14
TGCGCCAGCCGGCCTCGCAGGGAAAACTACGAGCAGTACTTC,CASRPRRENYEQYF,NA,TRBJ2-7,TRBV5-1,few,14
TGCGCCAGCAGCCCAGGACTAGCGGGATTGCCCTACGAGCAGTACTTC,CASSPGLAGLPYEQYF,TRBD2,TRBJ2-7,TRBV5-1,NA,16
TGTGCCAGCAGCCAAGGAGGTGGGCAGCCCCAGCATTTT,CASSQGGGQPQHF,NA,TRBJ1-5,TRBV6-5,once,13
TGTGCCAGCAGCTTATTAGGAGGACCCGGGACAGGGGCGTCCGGGGAGCTGTTTTTT,CASSLLGGPGTGASGELFF,TRBD1,TRBJ2-2,TRBV7-2,NA,19
TGTGCCAGCAGTGTGGAATCCTACAATGAGCAGTTCTTC,CASSVESYNEQFF,NA,TRBJ2-1,TRBV2,NA,13
TGTGCCAGCAGCCGGGACCTAAGCTCCTACGAGCAGTACTTC,CASSRDLSSYEQYF,NA,TRBJ2-7,TRBV4-2,once,14
TGTGCCAGCAGCTTAGGGACAGGGACCTACGAGCAGTACTTC,CASSLGTGTYEQYF,TRBD1,TRBJ2-7,TRBV7-2,NA,14
TGCGCCAGCAGCAGACAGGGTGGCACTGAAGCTTTCTTT,CASSRQGGTEAFF,TRBD1,TRBJ1-1,TRBV5-1,NA,13
TGTGCCAGCAGCCAAGATAACTCCCCTCTGGGCAATGAGCAGTTCTTC,CASSQDNSPLGNEQFF,NA,TRBJ2-1,TRBV4-2,NA,16
TGTGCCAGCAGCTTAGATAGAGGGGGGAGGGACACTGAAGCTTTCTTT,CASSLDRGGRDTEAFF,NA,TRBJ1-1,TRBV11-2,NA,16
TGCGCCAGCAGCTCGGAGCGGGGAATGGATGGCTACACCTTC,CASSSERGMDGYTF,NA,TRBJ1-2,TRBV5-1,NA,14
TGTGCCAGCCGACCCGGGACCGGGGAGCTGTTTTTT,CASRPGTGELFF,NA,TRBJ2-2,TRBV18,NA,12